This record covers a single T cell receptor (beta chain). This sample stems from a study of blood T cell repertoires in COVID-19. The wider study: The samples span acute and convalescent COVID-19 from the United States, Italy and Spain.

Recruitment covered roughly 22 US areas and drew participants whose ages spanned roughly 18 to 89 years. The study counted Cohort 3 donors as recovered given two negative PCRs, clearance, or symptom resolution. Assay used: immunoSEQ multiplex PCR; TCRdb lists only in-frame clones, some missing. The sample shows more than 250,000 clones, 86% of them seen only once. This CDR3 is 15 amino acids long. J lost 7 bases, V lost 4 bases, and 8 bases had no gene match. Germline V CDR1 and CDR2: LNHDA, SQIVND (reference sequence). This receptor was taken from a woman younger than 35 who had recovered from COVID-19. Sequencing used PBMCs or T cells enriched from blood (not recorded which). The rearrangement links TRBV19 to TRBJ1-4; 8 nucleotides align to TRBD1. The CDR3 DNA reads TGTGCCAGTAGTAGAGCCACAGGGGGAGGTGAAAAACTGTTTTTT. It specifies CASSRATGGGEKLFF.